These 10 T cell receptor beta chains originate from one sample sequenced in a study of cytomegalovirus exposure and HLA in healthy donors. The PCR contained 60 Vbeta and 13 Jbeta primers. TCRdb's table, derived via immunoSEQ multiplex PCR, lists solely in-frame clones and lacks some. The sample records more than 100,000 clones, approximately 80% being singletons. What was sequenced was PBMCs. The receptors stem from a woman younger than 30 in good health and CMV-seronegative.

The V gene is TRBV29-1, the J gene TRBJ2-7, with 8 bases that match TRBD2. The V and J ends lost 2 bases and 5 bases, in that order; junction bases with no gene match: 8. The CDR3 is 14 amino acids. Germline V CDR1 and CDR2: SQVTM, ANQGSEA. The DNA of the CDR3 is TGCAGCGTTGAAAAGGGACTAGTAGTCGACGAGCAGTACTTC. Translated: CSVEKGLVVDEQYF.

This chain links TRBV6-4 with TRBJ2-2, with TRBD2 as a possible D gene (6 bases). This CDR3 contains 13 residues. V was trimmed by 3 bases and J by 5 bases, leaving 7 bases between them. Germline CDR1 reads MRHNA; CDR2 reads SNTAGT. For the CDR3, the DNA is TGTGCCAGCAGTGAAAGCGGGACCGGGGAGCTGTTTTTT. Amino acids: CASSESGTGELFF.

This clone has a handful of counts. The chain has TRBV10-3 and TRBJ1-1; the D gene is possibly TRBD1 (5 bases). The V end lost 10 bases, the J end lost 1 base, and 13 bases lay between the germline ends. Germline loops: CDR1 ENHRY, CDR2 SYGVKD. CDR3 length: 13 amino acids. The CDR3: CATSGTANTEAFF. The CDR3 DNA follows: TGTGCCACGAGCGGGACGGCGAACACTGAAGCTTTCTTT.

The rearrangement uses TRBV6-1 and TRBJ2-7; D possibly corresponds to TRBD2 (5 bases). The CDR3 loop spans 14 amino acids. V lost 7 bases to trimming and J lost 0 bases, with 13 bases between them. CDR1 is MNHNS, CDR2 SASEGT, per germline. CDR3 coding DNA: TGTGCCAGCACCTCAGCGGAAAGCTCCTACGAGCAGTACTTC. Its protein is CASTSAESSYEQYF.

This clone occurred a few times. The CDR3 nucleotides are TGTGCCAGCAGTGCCGGGACTAGTAACAATGAGCAGTTCTTC. It yields the protein CASSAGTSNNEQFF. J is TRBJ2-1 and V is TRBV9; 8 bases fit TRBD2. Germline assignment: CDR1 SGDLS and CDR2 YYNGEE. The CDR3 length is 14 residues. The J segment lost 5 bases and the V segment lost 5 bases, leaving 6 bases of the junction unmatched. Variable domain in full (rest from reference TRBV9 and TRBJ2-1): DSGVTQTPKHLITATGQRVTLRCSPRSGDLSVYWYQQSLDQGLQFLIQYYNGEERAKGNILERFSAQQFPDLHSELNLSSLELGDSALYFCASSAGTSNNEQFFGPGTRLTVL.

This clone has just a few counts. The chain uses TRBV29-1 and TRBJ2-1, with a tentative D call TRBD2 (6 bases). The CDR3 length is 15 residues. Germline CDR1 SQVTM, CDR2 ANQGSEA. Trimming pared 2 bases from V and 3 bases from J, leaving 14 bases between. This CDR3 reads CSVEPRDFSYNEQFF. CDR3 in DNA: TGCAGCGTTGAACCTCGGGACTTCAGCTACAATGAGCAGTTCTTC.

This clone was observed a few times. The chain recombines TRBV27 with TRBJ1-1; TRBD1 is a possible D gene (6 bases). Germline values: CDR1 MNHEY, CDR2 SMNVEV (reference sequence). With 2 bases removed from V and 11 bases from J, the gap between germline ends came to 15 bases. This CDR3 comprises 13 residues. The CDR3 sequence is CASSLMGRGEAFF. CDR3 DNA sequence: TGTGCCAGCAGTTTAATGGGCAGGGGAGAGGCTTTCTTT.

The chain has TRBV2 and TRBJ2-5; D is perhaps TRBD1 (5 bases). This CDR3 has 13 amino acids. Germline V gene sequence: CDR1 SNHLY, CDR2 FYNNEI. Deletions cut 7 bases from V and 5 bases from J, with 14 bases between. As DNA, the CDR3 is TGTGCCAGCAAAGGGGCCGCAGTCGAGACCCAGTACTTC. It is translated as CASKGAAVETQYF.

This chain links TRBV6-5 with TRBJ1-5, with D unresolved. V was pared by 0 bases and J by 5 bases, with 8 bases between. Germline CDR1 MNHEY, CDR2 SVGAGI. The CDR3 runs 14 residues. CDR3 sequence: CASSYSGSYQPQHF. The CDR3 DNA reads TGTGCCAGCAGTTACTCGGGCAGTTATCAGCCCCAGCATTTT.

The V and J genes are TRBV6-5 and TRBJ2-7; 8 nucleotides align to TRBD1. Germline CDR1 reads MNHEY; CDR2 reads SVGAGI. V shed 2 bases and J 4 bases; nucleotides not matched to a gene: 1. This CDR3 has 13 residues. For the CDR3, the DNA is TGTGCCAGCAGTTACGGGGACAGGTACGAGCAGTACTTC. This gives the protein CASSYGDRYEQYF.